The clone carrying this T cell receptor beta chain has more than one count but fewer than ten. Its antigen is not identified. They isolated at least 6.5 million PBMCs from each sample. Germline CDR1 is SQVTM and CDR2 is ANQGSEA. Trimming left V 4 bases short and J 0 bases short, with 9 bases between. The CDR3 loop spans 13 amino acids. This sample is drawn from a study of blood T cells in healthy people across ages. Study results and caveats: Fewer expanded clones and more diversity marked long-lived versus aged donors. Naive T cell percentage strongly correlated with TCR beta diversity. Unsorted PBMCs blocked a conclusive comparison of naive and antigen-experienced cells.

For the second PCR, which ran for roughly 7 to 11 cycles, a sample-barcoded 5' primer and a J-beta primer mix were used. TCRdb reprocessed the 5' RACE reads via MiXCR and lists one record per CDR3 protein. The data contain 700,000 to 950,000 distinct CDR3 sequences, approximately 39% of them singletons. The sample consisted of blood. The V call is TRBV29-1, the J call TRBJ1-1, with TRBD1 as a possible D gene (5 bases). This receptor was identified in a woman aged 55-70 years in good health. For the CDR3, the DNA is TGCAGCGTTGGAGGACACTTGAACACTGAAGCTTTCTTT. Amino acid sequence: CSVGGHLNTEAFF.